One sample yielded the 24 T cell receptor beta chains listed below, sequenced in a study of T cells in Graves' hyperthyroidism and ophthalmopathy. Template material for amplifying TCR beta CDR3 regions consisted of RNA transcripts. HTBI primers were the set used in a first-round RT-PCR of the TCR CDR3. TCRdb reprocessed the multiplex PCR reads with MiXCR, giving one entry per CDR3 protein. The sample lists 600,000 to 900,000 distinct CDR3 sequences, about 16% occurring once. Sequenced input: blood. Every receptor here comes from a man between 18 and 29 years old with Graves' hyperthyroidism.

The chain carries TRBV28 and TRBJ1-2; 8 bases map to TRBD1. The CDR3 runs 14 residues. The V segment lost 8 bases and the J segment 4 bases; nucleotides outside the gene matches: 9. The V gene's germline CDR1 is MDHEN and CDR2 SYDVKM. The CDR3 DNA reads as TGTGCCAGCGGACAGGGTCGGGGTCGCTATGGCTACACCTTC. This translates into CASGQGRGRYGYTF.

A few counts support this clonotype. V and J are TRBV24-1 and TRBJ1-1, with 8 positions matching TRBD1. This CDR3 contains 13 residues. V was clipped by 7 bases and J by 3 bases; unmatched bases: 3. Germline-derived CDR1 and CDR2 are KGHDR and SFDVKD. The CDR3 coding sequence is TGTGCCACCAGGACAGGGGTGGACACTGAAGCTTTCTTT. Its protein product is CATRTGVDTEAFF.

This clonotype was found many times. The chain employs TRBV4-2 and TRBJ1-1, with D maybe TRBD1 (5 bases). This CDR3 is built from 15 residues. Germline CDR1 is LGHNA and CDR2 is YNFKEQ. Trimming stripped 1 base from V and 1 base from J, with 10 bases between. CDR3 loop: CASSQGQGPNTEAFF. The CDR3 DNA follows: TGTGCCAGCAGCCAAGGCCAGGGCCCGAACACTGAAGCTTTCTTT.

As DNA, the CDR3 is TGTGCCAGCAGTGTCAACGGGAATTCACCCCTCCACTTT. As protein: CASSVNGNSPLHF. The chain couples TRBV2 to TRBJ1-6; D unresolved. Germline V gene lookup returns CDR1 SNHLY and CDR2 FYNNEI. The CDR3 covers 13 residues. V lost 4 bases, J lost 7 bases, and 8 bases lay in between.

The chain has TRBV5-6 and TRBJ2-1, with 10 bases lining up with TRBD1. CDR1 and CDR2 (germline): SGHDT, YYEEEE. This CDR3 is built from 16 residues. V gave up 4 bases and J gave up 0 bases; unmatched junction bases: 4. The DNA for the CDR3 is TGTGCCAGCAGCCTTTGGACAGGGGGCTCCTACAATGAGCAGTTCTTC. This encodes CASSLWTGGSYNEQFF.

This clonotype showed up many times. The rearrangement links TRBV2 to TRBJ2-5; weak D call: TRBD1 (5 bases). The CDR3 is 13 residues long. CDR1 and CDR2 from the germline V gene are SNHLY and FYNNEI. The germline V and J ends were trimmed by 5 bases and 1 base, with 8 bases remaining between them. The CDR3 sequence is CASSTDSQETQYF. The CDR3 coding sequence is TGTGCCAGCAGTACCGACAGCCAAGAGACCCAGTACTTC.

This clonotype was seen many times. The CDR3 bases are TGTGCCAGCAGTTTAAACCGGTACACAGATACGCAGTATTTT. This translates into CASSLNRYTDTQYF. The rearrangement links TRBV12-3 or TRBV12-4 to TRBJ2-3; D gene ambiguous. The CDR3 loop spans 14 amino acids. V was trimmed by 2 bases and J by 2 bases, leaving 8 bases between them.

The chain links TRBV20-1 to TRBJ2-5, with 9 bases identical to TRBD2. The CDR3 is made up of 14 amino acids. The J segment lost 7 bases and the V segment lost 5 bases, leaving 11 bases of the junction unmatched. Per the germline V gene, CDR1 is DFQATT and CDR2 is SNEGSKA (reference sequence). Here the CDR3 DNA reads TGCAGTGCTCACACAGCGGGAGGCAGGGGGACCCAGTACTTC. Its translation: CSAHTAGGRGTQYF.

The chain couples TRBV9 to TRBJ1-4; D is perhaps TRBD1 (5 bases). V was pared by 0 bases and J by 6 bases, with 9 bases between. Per germline, CDR1 SGDLS and CDR2 YYNGEE. The CDR3 consists of 14 residues. CDR3 DNA: TGTGCCAGCAGCGTAGGACCGGGGCATGAAAAACTGTTTTTT. It translates to CASSVGPGHEKLFF.

This clonotype was observed many times. This chain connects TRBV2 to TRBJ1-6, with 8 nucleotides matching TRBD1. CDR1 is SNHLY, CDR2 FYNNEI, per germline. With 6 bases clipped from V and 7 bases from J, the junction kept 2 bases outside the gene matches. There are 13 residues in the CDR3. For the CDR3, the DNA is TGTGCCAGCAGAAGGACAGGGAATTCACCCCTCCACTTT. It encodes CASRRTGNSPLHF.

This clonotype was counted many times. The chain has TRBV30 and TRBJ2-7; D gene unclear. The germline gives CDR1 GTSNPN, CDR2 SVGIG (reference sequence). The CDR3 loop spans 13 amino acids. Trimming removed 0 bases at V and 3 bases at J, with 9 bases between. CDR3 nucleotide sequence: TGTGCCTGGAGTGTTTCTGGCGGCTACGAGCAGTACTTC. It specifies CAWSVSGGYEQYF.

This clonotype was recorded once. The chain has TRBV19 and TRBJ2-7; D gene uncertain. CDR3 length equals 14 residues. The V and J ends lost 8 bases and 5 bases respectively, with 19 bases between them. The germline V gene has CDR1 LNHDA and CDR2 SQIVND (reference sequence). The chain's CDR3 is CASSLSPQLDEQYF. DNA of the CDR3: TGTGCCAGTTCCCTCTCGCCGCAGTTGGACGAGCAGTACTTC. Full variable domain (remainder filled in from reference TRBV19 and TRBJ2-7): DGGITQSPKYLFRKEGQNVTLSCEQNLNHDAMYWYRQDPGQGLRLIYYSQIVNDFQKGDIAEGYSVSREKKESFPLTVTSAQKNPTAFYLCASSLSPQLDEQYFGPGTRLTVT.

The sample holds many counts of this clonotype. The chain has TRBV2 and TRBJ2-5; 12 nucleotides line up with TRBD2. Germline V gives CDR1 SNHLY, CDR2 FYNNEI. V shed 7 bases, J shed 0 bases, and the junction held 15 bases outside the gene matches. The CDR3 covers 19 residues. CDR3 loop: CASTPLGIGLAGNQETQYF. The CDR3, as DNA: TGTGCCAGCACCCCCCTTGGGATAGGACTAGCGGGAAACCAAGAGACCCAGTACTTC. The entire variable domain, with the rest obtained from reference TRBV2 and TRBJ2-5, is as follows: EPEVTQTPSHQVTQMGQEVILRCVPISNHLYFYWYRQILGQKVEFLVSFYNNEISEKSEIFDDQFSVERPDGSNFTLKIRSTKLEDSAMYFCASTPLGIGLAGNQETQYFGPGTRLLVL.

The rearrangement joins TRBV12-3 or TRBV12-4 to TRBJ2-6; the match to TRBD2 covers 8 bases. The CDR3 is 15 residues long. Trimming took 3 bases from V and 2 from J; bases not matched to a gene: 0. The CDR3 bases are TGTGCCAGCAGTTTCGGGAGGGCTGGGGCCAACGTCCTGACTTTC. Translating gives CASSFGRAGANVLTF.

This clonotype came up many times. The J gene is TRBJ2-7, the V gene TRBV12-3 or TRBV12-4, with 7 bases aligning to TRBD1. CDR3 length: 15 amino acids. V shed 5 bases and J 3 bases; nucleotides not matched to a gene: 10. CDR3 residues: CASSPPRGQYYEQYF. The CDR3 DNA reads TGTGCCAGCAGTCCTCCTAGGGGACAGTACTACGAGCAGTACTTC.

The rearrangement joins TRBV4-1 to TRBJ2-4; D is uncertain. The germline V gene encodes CDR1 MGHRA and CDR2 YSYEKL. The CDR3 runs 14 residues. V lost 1 base, J lost 0 bases, and 4 bases lay in between. CDR3 sequence reads: CASSQAVAKNIQYF. Here the CDR3 DNA reads TGCGCCAGCAGCCAAGCTGTAGCCAAAAACATTCAGTACTTC.

This clonotype was found a few times. The chain employs TRBV15 and TRBJ2-7; 11 nucleotides line up with TRBD2. Germline assignment: CDR1 LNHNV and CDR2 YYDKDF (reference sequence). The CDR3 extends over 16 amino acids. Losses at the gene ends were 1 base for V and 6 bases for J; bases not matched to a gene: 8. CDR3 protein: CATSRGLLAGGAEQYF. CDR3 in DNA: TGTGCCACCAGCAGAGGCCTCCTAGCGGGAGGTGCCGAGCAGTACTTC.

The chain joins TRBV29-1 to TRBJ2-1, with D maybe TRBD2 (6 bases). Germline V lookup: CDR1 SQVTM, CDR2 ANQGSEA. V lost 6 bases, J lost 9 bases, and 15 bases lay in between. CDR3 size: 12 residues. The CDR3 bases are TGCAGCGTCTCCGGAGGGAGTTCTGAGCAGTTCTTC. Its protein is CSVSGGSSEQFF.

At least ten counts were recorded for this clonotype. The rearrangement uses TRBV28 and TRBJ2-1; TRBD2 aligns across 9 bases. The CDR3 runs to 16 residues. CDR1 is MDHEN and CDR2 is SYDVKM in the germline V gene. V gave up 4 bases and J gave up 8 bases; unmatched junction bases: 12. CDR3 sequence (DNA): TGTGCCAGCAGTTACGGAGGCGGGAGGGCCAGGGATGAGCAGTTCTTC. Residues: CASSYGGGRARDEQFF.

This rearrangement joins TRBV28 to TRBJ2-7, with a possible D match to TRBD1 (6 bases). V lost 8 bases, J lost 4 bases, and 15 bases lay in between. This CDR3 is 13 amino acids long. Germline values: CDR1 MDHEN, CDR2 SYDVKM. CDR3 coding DNA: TGTGCCAGCCAACCACTCACAGGGTACGAGCAGTACTTC. It translates to CASQPLTGYEQYF.

This clonotype has a count of ten or more. The genes are TRBV12-3 or TRBV12-4 and TRBJ2-7; no clear D gene. The CDR3 length is 13 residues. Trimming stripped 2 bases from V and 2 bases from J, with 7 bases between. DNA for the CDR3: TGTGCCAGCAGTTTAAGGCGAGCCTACGAGCAGTACTTC. Amino acid sequence: CASSLRRAYEQYF.

Ten or more counts support this clonotype. A read error may produce the germline difference seen at one junction end. The chain links TRBV7-3 to TRBJ2-3; 9 positions agree with TRBD2. The CDR3 is 15 residues long. CDR1 and CDR2 from the germline V gene are SGHTA and FQGTGA. CDR3 amino acids: CASSVTSGLDYTQYF. DNA for the CDR3: TGTGCCAGCAGCGTAACTAGCGGGCTAGACTATACGCAGTATTTT. Filled out from reference TRBV7-3 and TRBJ2-3, the complete variable domain reads GAGVSQTPSNKVTEKGKYVELRCDPISGHTALYWYRQSLGQGPEFLIYFQGTGAADDSGLPNDRFFAVRPEGSVSTLKIQRTERGDSAVYLCASSVTSGLDYTQYFGPGTRLTVL.

In this sample, this clonotype turned up a few times. The DNA for the CDR3 is TGCGCCAGCAGCTTGGGACAGCCAATCTATGGCTACACCTTC. This translates into CASSLGQPIYGYTF. This chain uses TRBV5-1 with TRBJ1-2, with D possibly TRBD1 on 5 matching bases. Per germline, CDR1 SGHRS and CDR2 YFSETQ. Trimming stripped 0 bases from V and 4 bases from J, with 10 bases between. The CDR3 covers 14 residues.

Ten or more counts support this clonotype. The CDR3 protein is CASGLHGSGPYNEQFF. CDR3 sequence (DNA): TGTGCTAGTGGTCTCCACGGGAGCGGGCCTTACAATGAGCAGTTCTTC. The V and J genes are TRBV12-5 and TRBJ2-1, with a possible D match to TRBD2 (6 bases). This CDR3 contains 16 residues. Germline assignment: CDR1 LGHNT and CDR2 FRNRAP. The ends were cut back, 5 bases at V and 4 bases at J, with 18 bases in the middle.